This T cell receptor beta chain was observed in a study of blood T cell repertoires in COVID-19. At the level of the study: T cells, B-cell-depleted T cells, or PBMCs provided the cDNA or gDNA that served as material.

Sequenced by immunoSEQ multiplex PCR; TCRdb stores in-frame clones only, minus some. This table holds 300,000 or so clones, about nine tenths found once. The germline CDR1 and CDR2 sequences are LGHNA and YSLEER. The length of the CDR3 is 19 residues. V was pared by 0 bases and J by 7 bases, with 24 bases between. The receptor comes from a man aged 50 or older with active or convalescent COVID-19. The chain combines TRBV4-3 with TRBJ2-2; perhaps TRBD2 as D (7 bases). Material for sequencing was peripheral blood. The CDR3 protein is CASSQDHGVGRGRIGELFF. CDR3 nucleotide sequence: TGCGCCAGCAGCCAAGATCACGGAGTGGGGCGGGGGCGTATCGGGGAGCTGTTTTTT.